One T cell receptor delta chain is described in this entry. Its antigen specificity is not known. There are no base qualities to consult, and no much larger clone falls within one base. The record originates from a study of gamma-delta chains in newborns, infants, children (dated 2019 in TCRdb). Study-level background: According to the study title, microbial exposure causes polyclonal expansion of innate gammadelta T cells right after birth. Right after human newborns were born, the researchers looked at the way microbial exposure shaped their populations of innate gammadelta T cells.

The instrument given in TCRdb is Illumina MiSeq. TCRdb processed the public reads again with the CATT caller, after which rows with matching DNA were combined. This sample comprises some 11,000 delta-chain clones, 3% to 4% of them detected only once. The biggest ten clones account for around 8.6% of the sample. The receptor was derived from a child who was a newborn, infant or young child, either healthy, febrile or measles-vaccinated (not recorded which). The sequencing input was blood.

The CDR3 reads as follows: CALGELAVQKDPILRTDKLIF. The nucleotide sequence is given as TGTGCTCTTGGGGAACTAGCCGTCCAGAAGGACCCTATCCTGCGGACCGATAAACTCATCTTT. The chain joins TRDV1 to TRDJ1, with the D segment identity uncertain. Per the germline V gene, TSWWSYY is the CDR1 and QGS is the CDR2. The junction carries 28 bases between V and J, which are trimmed by 0 bases and 2 bases respectively. The CDR3, cysteine through phenylalanine, is 21 amino acids long. Only the CDR3 part of the read is kept: 63 bases, read in frame from the first base.